The 6 T cell receptor beta chains presented below share a single source sample, sequenced in a study of blood T cell repertoires in COVID-19. Clones were sequenced by immunoSEQ multiplex PCR, and TCRdb holds only the in-frame ones, with some missing. In the table there are over 250,000 clones, about nine tenths of which are singletons. Sequencing used PBMCs or T cells enriched from blood (not recorded which). The receptors come from a woman aged 55-75 years who had recovered from COVID-19.

The V call is TRBV3-1 (or the pseudogene TRBV3-2), the J call TRBJ1-2; 8 bases line up with TRBD1. The CDR3 covers 14 residues. CDR1 and CDR2 from the germline V gene are LGHDT and YNNKEL (reference sequence). V was clipped by 0 bases and J by 4 bases; unmatched bases: 1. CDR3 nucleotides: TGTGCCAGCAGCCAAGATACAGGGGGCTATGGCTACACCTTC. Its protein is CASSQDTGGYGYTF.

This clone showed up just once. The chain recombines TRBV24-1 with TRBJ2-1, with 8 bases aligning to TRBD2. V trimming: 3 bases; J trimming: 4 bases; junction bases outside the gene matches: 4. Germline values: CDR1 KGHDR, CDR2 SFDVKD. The CDR3 is made up of 15 amino acids. CDR3 bases: TGTGCCACCAGTGATGTGAGACTAGCGTACAATGAGCAGTTCTTC. Protein sequence: CATSDVRLAYNEQFF.

This chain's CDR3 is CASSLFRVDTEAFF. The CDR3 region has the DNA TGTGCCAGCAGTTTGTTCAGGGTGGACACTGAAGCTTTCTTT. The V gene is TRBV28, the J gene TRBJ1-1; tentatively, D is TRBD1 (5 bases). The length of the CDR3 is 14 residues. Germline CDR1 and CDR2: MDHEN and SYDVKM. V gave up 3 bases and J gave up 3 bases, with 11 bases separating them.

This rearrangement joins TRBV28 to TRBJ1-5; the D is unclear. Trimming stripped 7 bases from V and 2 bases from J, with 6 bases between. Per the germline V gene, CDR1 is MDHEN and CDR2 is SYDVKM. CDR3 size: 12 residues. CDR3 amino acids: CASTQGNQPQHF. Written as DNA, the CDR3 is TGTGCCAGCACCCAGGGCAATCAGCCCCAGCATTTT.

This clone has a single count. The genes are TRBV28 and TRBJ2-2; 8 bases match TRBD2. Germline V CDR1 and CDR2: MDHEN, SYDVKM. CDR3 size: 16 residues. J lost 7 bases, V lost 5 bases, and 12 bases had no gene match. The CDR3 loop is CASSPRTSGVIGELFF. The CDR3 DNA follows: TGTGCCAGCAGTCCACGAACTAGCGGAGTGATCGGGGAGCTGTTTTTT.

The chain employs TRBV19 and TRBJ1-1, with 8 bases fitting TRBD1. Per germline, CDR1 LNHDA and CDR2 SQIVND (reference sequence). The V gene end was trimmed by 9 bases and the J gene end by 0 bases; junction bases not matched to a gene: 12. CDR3 length equals 16 residues. The CDR3 loop reads CASGQGGIRVNTEAFF. The CDR3, as DNA: TGTGCCAGCGGACAGGGCGGGATACGAGTGAACACTGAAGCTTTCTTT.